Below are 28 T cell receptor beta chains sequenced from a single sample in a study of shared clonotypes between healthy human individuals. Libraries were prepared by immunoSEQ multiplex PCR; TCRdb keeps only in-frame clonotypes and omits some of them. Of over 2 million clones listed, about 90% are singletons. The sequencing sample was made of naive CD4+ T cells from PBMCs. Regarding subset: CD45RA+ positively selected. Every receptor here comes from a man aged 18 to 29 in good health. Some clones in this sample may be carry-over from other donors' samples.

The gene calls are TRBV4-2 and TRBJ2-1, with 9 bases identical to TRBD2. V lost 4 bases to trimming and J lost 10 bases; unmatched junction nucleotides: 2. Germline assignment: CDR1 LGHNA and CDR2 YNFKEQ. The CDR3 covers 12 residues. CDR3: CASSPSGREQFF. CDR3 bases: TGTGCCAGCAGCCCGAGCGGGAGGGAGCAGTTCTTC.

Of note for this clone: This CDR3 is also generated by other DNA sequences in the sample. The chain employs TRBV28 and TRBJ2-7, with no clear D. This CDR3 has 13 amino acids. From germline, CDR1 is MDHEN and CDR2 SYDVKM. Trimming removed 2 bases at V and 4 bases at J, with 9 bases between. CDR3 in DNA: TGTGCCAGCAGTTTAGCTAGGAGTTACGAGCAGTACTTC. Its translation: CASSLARSYEQYF.

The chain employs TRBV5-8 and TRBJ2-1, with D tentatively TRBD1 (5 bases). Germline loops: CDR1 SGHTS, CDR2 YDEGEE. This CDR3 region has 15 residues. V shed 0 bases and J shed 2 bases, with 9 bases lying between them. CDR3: CASSLDLQAYNEQFF. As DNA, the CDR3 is TGTGCCAGCAGCTTGGACCTACAGGCCTACAATGAGCAGTTCTTC.

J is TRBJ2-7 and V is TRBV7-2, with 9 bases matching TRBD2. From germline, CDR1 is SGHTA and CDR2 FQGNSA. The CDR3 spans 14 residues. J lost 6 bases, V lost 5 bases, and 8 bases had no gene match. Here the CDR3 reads CASSAASGNGEQYF. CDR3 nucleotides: TGTGCCAGCAGCGCGGCTAGCGGGAATGGCGAGCAGTACTTC.

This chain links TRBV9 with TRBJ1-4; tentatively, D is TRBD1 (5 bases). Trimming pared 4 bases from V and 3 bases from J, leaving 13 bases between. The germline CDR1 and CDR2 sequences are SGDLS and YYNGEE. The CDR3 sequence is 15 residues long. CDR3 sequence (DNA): TGTGCCAGCAGCCCTAGGGGTGCAGCTAATGAAAAACTGTTTTTT. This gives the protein CASSPRGAANEKLFF.

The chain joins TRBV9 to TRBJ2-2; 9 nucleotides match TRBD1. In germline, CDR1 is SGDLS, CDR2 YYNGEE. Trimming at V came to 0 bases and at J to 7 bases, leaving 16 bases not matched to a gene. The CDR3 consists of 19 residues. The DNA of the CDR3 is TGTGCCAGCAGCGTAGACGCCAGACTTATACAGGGGGCAAACGGGGAGCTGTTTTTT. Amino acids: CASSVDARLIQGANGELFF.

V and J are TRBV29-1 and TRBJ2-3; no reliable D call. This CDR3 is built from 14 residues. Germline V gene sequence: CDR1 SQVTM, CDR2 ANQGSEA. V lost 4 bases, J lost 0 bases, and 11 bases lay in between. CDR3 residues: CSVAGGSSTDTQYF. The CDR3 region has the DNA TGCAGCGTTGCAGGCGGATCTAGCACAGATACGCAGTATTTT.

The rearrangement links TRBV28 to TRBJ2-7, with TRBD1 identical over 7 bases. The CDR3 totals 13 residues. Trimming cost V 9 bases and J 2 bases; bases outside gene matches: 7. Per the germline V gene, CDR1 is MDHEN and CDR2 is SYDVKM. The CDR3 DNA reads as TGTGCCAGTAATGACAGGGACCCCTACGAGCAGTACTTC. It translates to CASNDRDPYEQYF.

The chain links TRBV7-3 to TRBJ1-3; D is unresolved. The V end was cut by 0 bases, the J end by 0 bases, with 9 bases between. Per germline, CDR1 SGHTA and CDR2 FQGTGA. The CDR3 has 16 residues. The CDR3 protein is CASSLTGGDSGNTIYF. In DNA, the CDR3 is TGTGCCAGCAGCTTAACAGGCGGAGACTCTGGAAACACCATATATTTT.

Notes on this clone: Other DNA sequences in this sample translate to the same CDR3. CDR3 sequence reads: CASSLGQGKGNEQFF. As DNA, the CDR3 is TGCGCCAGCAGCTTGGGACAGGGTAAGGGTAATGAGCAGTTCTTC. The chain combines TRBV5-1 with TRBJ2-1, with TRBD1 matching 7 bases. V was clipped by 0 bases and J by 7 bases; unmatched bases: 7. Germline CDR1 and CDR2: SGHRS and YFSETQ. The CDR3 sequence is 15 residues long.

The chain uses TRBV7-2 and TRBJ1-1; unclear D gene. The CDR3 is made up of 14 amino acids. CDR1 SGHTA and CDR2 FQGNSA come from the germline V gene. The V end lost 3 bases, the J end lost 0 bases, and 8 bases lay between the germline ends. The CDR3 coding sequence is TGTGCCAGCAGCTTTCAGACCATGAACACTGAAGCTTTCTTT. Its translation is CASSFQTMNTEAFF. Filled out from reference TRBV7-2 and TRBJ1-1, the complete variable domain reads GAGVSQSPSNKVTEKGKDVELRCDPISGHTALYWYRQSLGQGLEFLIYFQGNSAPDKSGLPSDRFSAERTGGSVSTLTIQRTQQEDSAVYLCASSFQTMNTEAFFGQGTRLTVV.

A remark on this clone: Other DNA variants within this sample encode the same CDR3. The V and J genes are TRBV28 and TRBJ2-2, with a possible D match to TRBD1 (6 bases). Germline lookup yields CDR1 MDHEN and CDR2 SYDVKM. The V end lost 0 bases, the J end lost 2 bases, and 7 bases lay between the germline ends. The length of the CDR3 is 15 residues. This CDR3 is CASSLWGANTGELFF. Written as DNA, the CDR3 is TGTGCCAGCAGTTTATGGGGGGCTAACACCGGGGAGCTGTTTTTT.

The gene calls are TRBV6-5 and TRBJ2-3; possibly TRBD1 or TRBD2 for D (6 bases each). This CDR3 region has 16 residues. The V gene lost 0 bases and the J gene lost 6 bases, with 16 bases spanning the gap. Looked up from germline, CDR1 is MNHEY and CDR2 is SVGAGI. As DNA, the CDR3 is TGTGCCAGCAGTTACTCGGGGGCAGGGAGGAGCGATACGCAGTATTTT. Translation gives CASSYSGAGRSDTQYF.

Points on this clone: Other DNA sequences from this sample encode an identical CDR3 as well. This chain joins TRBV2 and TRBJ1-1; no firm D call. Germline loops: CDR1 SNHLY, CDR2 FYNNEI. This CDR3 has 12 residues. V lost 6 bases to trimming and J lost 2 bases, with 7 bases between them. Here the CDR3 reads CASSPANTEAFF. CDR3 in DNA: TGTGCCAGCAGCCCCGCCAACACTGAAGCTTTCTTT.

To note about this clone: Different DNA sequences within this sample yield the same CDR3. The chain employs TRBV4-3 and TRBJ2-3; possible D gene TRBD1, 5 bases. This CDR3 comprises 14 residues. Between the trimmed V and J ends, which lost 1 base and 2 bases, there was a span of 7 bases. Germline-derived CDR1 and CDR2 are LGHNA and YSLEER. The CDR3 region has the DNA TGCGCCAGCAGCCAAGGACAGACCACAGATACGCAGTATTTT. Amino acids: CASSQGQTTDTQYF.

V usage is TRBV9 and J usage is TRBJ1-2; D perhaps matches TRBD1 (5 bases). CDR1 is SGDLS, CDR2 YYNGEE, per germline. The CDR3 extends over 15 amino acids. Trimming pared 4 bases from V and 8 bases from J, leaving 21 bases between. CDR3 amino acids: CASSPRPTDSYGYTF. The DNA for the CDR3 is TGTGCCAGCAGCCCCCGACCCACTGACAGTTACGGCTACACCTTC.

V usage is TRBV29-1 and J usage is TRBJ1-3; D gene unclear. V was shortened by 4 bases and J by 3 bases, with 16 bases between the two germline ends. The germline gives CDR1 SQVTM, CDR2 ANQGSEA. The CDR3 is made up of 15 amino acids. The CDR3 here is CSVAFMTRNGNTIYF. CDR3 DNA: TGCAGCGTTGCCTTCATGACACGGAATGGAAACACCATATATTTT.

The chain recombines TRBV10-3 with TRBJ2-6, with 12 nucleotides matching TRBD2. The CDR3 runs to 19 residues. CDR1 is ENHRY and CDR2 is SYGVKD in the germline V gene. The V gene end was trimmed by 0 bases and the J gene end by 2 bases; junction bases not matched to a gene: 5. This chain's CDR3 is CAISESTLAGGAGANVLTF. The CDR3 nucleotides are TGTGCCATCAGTGAGTCGACACTAGCGGGAGGCGCTGGGGCCAACGTCCTGACTTTC.

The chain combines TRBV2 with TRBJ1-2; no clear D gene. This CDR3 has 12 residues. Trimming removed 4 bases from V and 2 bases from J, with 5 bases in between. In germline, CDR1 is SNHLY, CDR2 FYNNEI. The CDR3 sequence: CASSGVNYGYTF. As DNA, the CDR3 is TGTGCCAGCAGTGGGGTAAACTATGGCTACACCTTC.

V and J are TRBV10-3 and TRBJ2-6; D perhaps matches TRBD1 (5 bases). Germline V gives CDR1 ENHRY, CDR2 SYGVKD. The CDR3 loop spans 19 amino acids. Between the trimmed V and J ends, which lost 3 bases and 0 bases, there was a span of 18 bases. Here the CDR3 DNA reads TGTGCCATCAGTGATCCGTGGGGCGGTAAACTCTCTGGGGCCAACGTCCTGACTTTC. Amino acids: CAISDPWGGKLSGANVLTF.

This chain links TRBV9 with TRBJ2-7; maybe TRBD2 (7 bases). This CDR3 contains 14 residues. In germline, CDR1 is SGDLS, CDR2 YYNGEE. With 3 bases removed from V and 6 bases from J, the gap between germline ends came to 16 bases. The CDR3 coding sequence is TGTGCCAGCAGCGGAGCTAGCGGAGGGGGCGAGCAGTACTTC. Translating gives CASSGASGGGEQYF. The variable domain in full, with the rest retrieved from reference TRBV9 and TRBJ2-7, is DSGVTQTPKHLITATGQRVTLRCSPRSGDLSVYWYQQSLDQGLQFLIQYYNGEERAKGNILERFSAQQFPDLHSELNLSSLELGDSALYFCASSGASGGGEQYFGPGTRLTVT.

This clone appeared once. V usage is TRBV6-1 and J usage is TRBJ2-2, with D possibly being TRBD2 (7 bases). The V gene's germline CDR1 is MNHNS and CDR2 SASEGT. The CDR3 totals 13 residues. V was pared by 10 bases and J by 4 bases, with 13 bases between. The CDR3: CATRRGLTGELFF. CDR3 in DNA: TGTGCCACCCGGCGGGGGCTCACCGGGGAGCTGTTTTTT.

CDR3: CASSLVGGNSGGDEQFF. CDR3 nucleotide sequence: TGTGCCAGCAGCTTAGTTGGAGGGAACTCGGGAGGGGATGAGCAGTTCTTC. The V call is TRBV11-2, the J call TRBJ2-1; the match to TRBD2 covers 8 bases. Germline-derived CDR1 and CDR2 are SGHAT and FQNNGV. This CDR3 has 17 residues. Trimming at V came to 1 base and at J to 8 bases, leaving 13 bases not matched to a gene.

CDR3 coding DNA: TGTGCCAGCAGGGACACTTCACGCCAGGACAGGACCCAGTACTTC. It is translated as CASRDTSRQDRTQYF. The chain employs TRBV6-1 and TRBJ2-5; D might be TRBD1 (6 bases). This CDR3 region has 15 residues. V was trimmed by 6 bases and J by 7 bases, leaving 21 bases between them. The germline V gene has CDR1 MNHNS and CDR2 SASEGT.

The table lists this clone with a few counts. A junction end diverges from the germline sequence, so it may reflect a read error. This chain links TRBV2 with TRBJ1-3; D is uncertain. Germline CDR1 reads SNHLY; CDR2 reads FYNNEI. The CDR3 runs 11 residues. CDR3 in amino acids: CASSELQDAIF. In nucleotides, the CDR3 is TGTGCCAGCAGTGAACTTCAGGATGCGATTTTT.

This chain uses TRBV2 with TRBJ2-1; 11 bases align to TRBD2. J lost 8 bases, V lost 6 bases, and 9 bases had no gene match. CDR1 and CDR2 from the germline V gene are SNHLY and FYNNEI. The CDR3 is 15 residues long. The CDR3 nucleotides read TGTGCCAGCAGGCTCACTAGCGGGAGTAGAGATGAGCAGTTCTTC. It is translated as CASRLTSGSRDEQFF.

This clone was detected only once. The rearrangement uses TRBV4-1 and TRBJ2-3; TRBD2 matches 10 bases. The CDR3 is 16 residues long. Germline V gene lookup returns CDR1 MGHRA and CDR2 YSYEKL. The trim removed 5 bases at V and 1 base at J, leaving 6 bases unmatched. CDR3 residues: CASSSGTSARTDTQYF. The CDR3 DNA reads TGCGCCAGCAGCTCCGGGACTAGCGCCCGCACAGATACGCAGTATTTT.

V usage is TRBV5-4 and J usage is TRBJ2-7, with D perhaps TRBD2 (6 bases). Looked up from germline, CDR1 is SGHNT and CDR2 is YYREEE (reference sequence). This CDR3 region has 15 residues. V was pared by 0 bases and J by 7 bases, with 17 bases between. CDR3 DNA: TGTGCCAGCAGCTTGGTAGACGCCGGGACTCGGGAGCAGTACTTC. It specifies CASSLVDAGTREQYF.